This T cell receptor beta chain is drawn from a study of T cell changes during pregnancy in multiple sclerosis. Only in-frame clones appear in the TCRdb table, and some are missing; sequencing was by immunoSEQ multiplex PCR. The sample consists of tens of thousands of clones, roughly nine tenths of them appearing once. CDR3 length equals 13 residues. V was cut by 8 bases and J by 2 bases, with 13 bases left in between. Germline assignment: CDR1 MNHNS and CDR2 SASEGT. The gene calls are TRBV6-1 and TRBJ2-7, with D possibly being TRBD2 (5 bases). This clonotype originated in a female donor in good health, enrolled as a control in a pregnancy study. The source was CD8+ T cells from peripheral blood mononuclear cells, collected in the first trimester of pregnancy. This chain's CDR3 is CASGVSGTYEQYF. DNA for the CDR3: TGTGCCAGCGGCGTAAGCGGTACCTACGAGCAGTACTTC.